The 26 T cell receptor beta chains in this list originate from one sample, sequenced in a study of CD8+ T cells in alopecia areata. Sequencing templates came from extracted RNA that was reverse transcribed into cDNA. The data were produced by immunoSEQ multiplex PCR, yet TCRdb's version contains in-frame clones alone and is incomplete. The table lists 150,000 to 200,000 clones, around 51% of them singletons. Treatment here: oral pan-JAK inhibitor, 5-10 mg twice daily. Here the sequenced sample was CD8+ T cells sorted from blood, taken around week 52, from a patient treated with tofacitinib. The source is a human donor with alopecia areata.

This clone was observed at least ten times. The chain links TRBV6-1 to TRBJ2-3; D is perhaps TRBD2 (6 bases). Germline CDR1 reads MNHNS; CDR2 reads SASEGT. The V end was cut by 0 bases, the J end by 1 base, with 14 bases between. The length of the CDR3 is 17 residues. CDR3 residues: CASSEALSGGGTDTQYF. The DNA of the CDR3 is TGTGCCAGCAGTGAAGCGCTGTCAGGAGGGGGCACAGATACGCAGTATTTT.

The chain links TRBV7-3 to TRBJ2-5, with TRBD1 matching 10 bases. CDR3 size: 15 residues. Germline values: CDR1 SGHTA, CDR2 FQGTGA. The V and J ends lost 3 bases and 4 bases, in that order; junction bases with no gene match: 5. This CDR3 reads CASSLTGGARETQYF. The CDR3 nucleotides read TGTGCCAGCAGCTTGACAGGGGGCGCGAGAGAGACCCAGTACTTC. The full variable domain, rest sourced from reference TRBV7-3 and TRBJ2-5, is GAGVSQTPSNKVTEKGKYVELRCDPISGHTALYWYRQSLGQGPEFLIYFQGTGAADDSGLPNDRFFAVRPEGSVSTLKIQRTERGDSAVYLCASSLTGGARETQYFGPGTRLLVL.

The chain is built from TRBV6-5 and TRBJ1-1; TRBD1 is a possible D gene (6 bases). Trimming pared 7 bases from V and 4 bases from J, leaving 16 bases between. The CDR3 totals 14 residues. The germline V gene has CDR1 MNHEY and CDR2 SVGAGI. CDR3 DNA sequence: TGTGCCAGCAATTGGGGAGGGGGGAGCACTGAAGCTTTCTTT. Translated, it gives CASNWGGGSTEAFF.

V gene TRBV30 combines with J gene TRBJ1-6; D may be TRBD1 (6 bases). V was cut by 7 bases and J by 7 bases, with 29 bases left in between. Per the germline V gene, CDR1 is GTSNPN and CDR2 is SVGIG (reference sequence). The CDR3 loop spans 18 amino acids. The CDR3 region has the DNA TGTGCCTTGACTCCGGGACACGGGGAATTCTCCTTAAATTCACCCCTCCACTTT. This translates into CALTPGHGEFSLNSPLHF.

The rearrangement joins TRBV30 to TRBJ1-1; D gene ambiguous. Trimming shortened V by 3 bases and J by 0 bases, and 14 bases separated the two germline ends. This CDR3 spans 15 amino acids. Germline V gene sequence: CDR1 GTSNPN, CDR2 SVGIG (reference sequence). CDR3 DNA sequence: TGTGCCTGGAGGCCTTGGGATGCTCTGAACACTGAAGCTTTCTTT. This sequence encodes CAWRPWDALNTEAFF.

For the CDR3, the DNA is TGCGCCACAGGACAAGCGGGAGATACGCAGTATTTT. This sequence encodes CATGQAGDTQYF. V usage is TRBV10-1 and J usage is TRBJ2-3; weak D call: TRBD2 (6 bases). The CDR3 loop spans 12 amino acids. Germline V gives CDR1 WNHNN, CDR2 SYGVQD (reference sequence). V was clipped by 10 bases and J by 5 bases, with 13 bases between them.

V gene TRBV29-1 combines with J gene TRBJ2-3; no firm D call. This CDR3 has 13 residues. Trimming took off 4 bases at V and 2 bases at J, with 10 bases between the two ends. Looked up from germline, CDR1 is SQVTM and CDR2 is ANQGSEA. This CDR3 reads CSVVAGFTDTQYF. In nucleotides, the CDR3 is TGCAGCGTTGTGGCCGGGTTCACAGATACGCAGTATTTT.

This clone was seen a handful of times. The chain uses TRBV4-2 and TRBJ1-2, with D hard to call. V was clipped by 2 bases and J by 5 bases, with 9 bases between them. From germline, CDR1 is LGHNA and CDR2 YNFKEQ. This CDR3 region has 13 residues. The CDR3, as DNA: TGTGCCAGCAGCCAAATGGGGAATTATGGCTACACCTTC. This sequence encodes CASSQMGNYGYTF.

The chain employs TRBV13 and TRBJ2-7; TRBD1 agrees at 9 bases. The germline gives CDR1 PRHDT, CDR2 FYEKMQ (reference sequence). The CDR3 loop spans 14 amino acids. V gave up 5 bases and J gave up 6 bases; unmatched junction bases: 8. The CDR3, as DNA: TGTGCCAGCAGCCCGGGGACAGGGACCATCGAGCAGTACTTC. Translated: CASSPGTGTIEQYF.

This CDR3 is CASGETGYSYEQYF. The DNA for the CDR3 is TGTGCCAGTGGGGAGACAGGTTACTCCTACGAGCAGTACTTC. The chain has TRBV6-1 and TRBJ2-7; D might be TRBD1 (6 bases). Trimming cost V 9 bases and J 0 bases, with 15 bases left between them. CDR1 MNHNS and CDR2 SASEGT come from the germline V gene. CDR3 length equals 14 residues.

The chain combines TRBV5-1 with TRBJ1-1; 7 positions agree with TRBD1. V trimming: 4 bases; J trimming: 5 bases; junction bases outside the gene matches: 8. The CDR3 totals 14 residues. Germline lookup yields CDR1 SGHRS and CDR2 YFSETQ. The CDR3 DNA reads TGCGCCAGCAGCCCGGGACAGATGGGGACTGAAGCTTTCTTT. Translation gives CASSPGQMGTEAFF.

This clone has only a few counts. This chain uses TRBV30 with TRBJ2-7; D not resolved. Germline loops: CDR1 GTSNPN, CDR2 SVGIG (reference sequence). Trimming pared 3 bases from V and 2 bases from J, leaving 8 bases between. The CDR3 has 12 residues. This CDR3 reads CAWSSDAYEQYF. CDR3 in DNA: TGTGCCTGGAGCTCGGATGCCTACGAGCAGTACTTC.

The chain links TRBV2 to TRBJ1-2, with D maybe TRBD1 (5 bases). The V end was cut by 1 base, the J end by 6 bases, with 15 bases between. The CDR3 runs 15 residues. Germline CDR1 SNHLY, CDR2 FYNNEI. CDR3 loop: CASSEEGRTRNGYTF. CDR3 nucleotide sequence: TGTGCCAGCAGTGAAGAGGGGCGGACGAGGAATGGCTACACCTTC.

The chain combines TRBV29-1 with TRBJ2-1, with D possibly being TRBD2 (6 bases). V shed 7 bases and J shed 8 bases, with 18 bases lying between them. The CDR3 consists of 13 residues. CDR1 is SQVTM, CDR2 ANQGSEA, per germline. The CDR3 region has the DNA TGCAGCGCCACAGCCGGGGGAAGGTATGAGCAGTTCTTC. Encoded protein: CSATAGGRYEQFF.

The V and J genes are TRBV11-2 and TRBJ2-7, with 11 bases lining up with TRBD1. After removal of 5 bases from V and 7 bases from J, the junction contained 10 bases not matched to a gene. The length of the CDR3 is 15 residues. Germline CDR1 SGHAT, CDR2 FQNNGV. The CDR3 is CASSPGGQGGIEQYF. The CDR3 DNA sequence: TGTGCCAGCAGCCCGGGGGGACAGGGGGGTATTGAGCAGTACTTC.

V usage is TRBV5-6 and J usage is TRBJ2-7; TRBD1 is a possible D gene (6 bases). The CDR3 extends over 14 amino acids. The germline V and J ends were trimmed by 2 bases and 2 bases, with 11 bases remaining between them. CDR1 SGHDT and CDR2 YYEEEE come from the germline V gene. The CDR3 reads CASSLGQLAYEQYF. The CDR3 DNA is TGTGCCAGCAGCTTAGGACAGCTTGCCTACGAGCAGTACTTC. Together with reference TRBV5-6 and TRBJ2-7, the CDR3 gives the full variable domain: DAGVTQSPTHLIKTRGQQVTLRCSPKSGHDTVSWYQQALGQGPQFIFQYYEEEERQRGNFPDRFSGHQFPNYSSELNVNALLLGDSALYLCASSLGQLAYEQYFGPGTRLTVT.

The chain has TRBV4-2 and TRBJ2-7; D is possibly TRBD2 (6 bases). Germline CDR1 is LGHNA and CDR2 is YNFKEQ. Trimming took 1 base from V and 7 from J, leaving 14 bases between them. This CDR3 has 14 amino acids. In DNA, the CDR3 is TGTGCCAGCAGCCAAGTGATGCGGGGCGAAGAGCAGTACTTC. It yields the protein CASSQVMRGEEQYF.

This rearrangement joins TRBV2 to TRBJ2-2, with no clear D. From germline, CDR1 is SNHLY and CDR2 FYNNEI. V lost 4 bases to trimming and J lost 8 bases, with 5 bases between them. The CDR3 extends over 11 amino acids. The CDR3 here is CASSGSGELFF. The CDR3 DNA is TGTGCCAGCAGTGGGTCAGGGGAGCTGTTTTTT.

The chain carries TRBV6-5 and TRBJ2-6; D gene ambiguous. This CDR3 has 14 amino acids. V was shortened by 6 bases and J by 0 bases, with 6 bases between the two germline ends. Germline lookup yields CDR1 MNHEY and CDR2 SVGAGI. CDR3 region: CASSPYSGANVLTF. The CDR3 DNA is TGTGCCAGCAGCCCTTACTCTGGGGCCAACGTCCTGACTTTC.

V usage is TRBV7-9 and J usage is TRBJ1-5, with D maybe TRBD1 (5 bases). The CDR3 is 13 residues long. From germline, CDR1 is SEHNR and CDR2 FQNEAQ (reference sequence). Trimming left V 5 bases short and J 4 bases short, with 9 bases between. The CDR3 nucleotides are TGTGCCAGCAGCGGGACGGAAAATCAGCCCCAGCATTTT. Encoded protein: CASSGTENQPQHF.

This clone was detected only a few times. The V call is TRBV13, the J call TRBJ2-5; the D is unclear. Trimming removed 0 bases from V and 9 bases from J, with 17 bases in between. Looked up from germline, CDR1 is PRHDT and CDR2 is FYEKMQ (reference sequence). The CDR3 spans 15 residues. CDR3 sequence reads: CASSLGLPSQAPQYF. CDR3 DNA: TGTGCCAGCAGCTTAGGCCTCCCGTCTCAGGCGCCCCAGTACTTC.

The chain combines TRBV6-5 with TRBJ2-7; no clear D. V was trimmed by 6 bases and J by 2 bases, leaving 11 bases between them. Germline CDR1 MNHEY, CDR2 SVGAGI. The CDR3 is 13 residues long. DNA of the CDR3: TGTGCCAGCAGCCCCGAGGACGCCTACGAGCAGTACTTC. Translating it yields CASSPEDAYEQYF.

This clone was recorded a few times. The gene calls are TRBV5-1 and TRBJ1-1; no firm D call. The CDR3 has 12 amino acids. Trimming cost V 4 bases and J 6 bases, with 10 bases left between them. The germline V gene encodes CDR1 SGHRS and CDR2 YFSETQ. CDR3 loop: CASSGPRSEAFF. The DNA for the CDR3 is TGCGCCAGCAGCGGACCTCGCTCTGAAGCTTTCTTT.

In its sample, this clone was seen a few times. V and J are TRBV30 and TRBJ2-1; D perhaps matches TRBD2 (6 bases). The CDR3 covers 12 residues. CDR1 is GTSNPN, CDR2 SVGIG, per germline (reference sequence). V was shortened by 0 bases and J by 15 bases, with 15 bases between the two germline ends. The CDR3 nucleotides are TGTGCCTGGAGTGTACACGGGGGACCCCCGTTCTTC. Translation gives CAWSVHGGPPFF.

The gene calls are TRBV5-1 and TRBJ2-1; D unclear. The germline CDR1 and CDR2 sequences are SGHRS and YFSETQ. The V end was cut by 0 bases, the J end by 8 bases, with 12 bases between. There are 14 residues in the CDR3. The DNA of the CDR3 is TGCGCCAGCAGCTTGGTTTGGGTCGCGGATGAGCAGTTCTTC. This encodes CASSLVWVADEQFF.

Comment on this clone: Mismatch with germline at one junction end may stem from a read error. J is TRBJ2-1 and V is TRBV2; D gene ambiguous. The CDR3 sequence is 14 residues long. Looked up from germline, CDR1 is SNHLY and CDR2 is FYNNEI. CDR3 in DNA: TGTGCCAGCAGTGATTCGGGTCCCTACAGTGAGCAGTTCTTC. Translated: CASSDSGPYSEQFF.